The entry below gives a single TCR beta chain sequence along with its context. PCR was performed using 60 Vbeta and 13 Jbeta primers. The method was immunoSEQ multiplex PCR; TCRdb's version includes in-frame clones alone and lacks a portion of them. The data contain over 150,000 clones, 80% of them singletons. This specimen belongs to a study of cytomegalovirus exposure and HLA in healthy donors. Germline V gives CDR1 MNHNY, CDR2 SVGAGI (reference sequence). Trimming removed 6 bases from V and 7 bases from J; junction bases left unmatched: 6. CDR3 length: 14 residues. The chain has TRBV6-6 and TRBJ2-1, with 10 bases fitting TRBD1. Sequencing used PBMCs. The TCR comes from a man younger than 40 in good health and CMV-seronegative. CDR3 amino acids: CASSDRGLVNEQFF. The CDR3 DNA follows: TGTGCCAGCAGCGACAGGGGGCTGGTGAATGAGCAGTTCTTC.